This T cell receptor beta chain was sequenced in a study of fetal regulatory T cell absence and autoimmunity. This clone was detected only a few times. Sequencing used immunoSEQ multiplex PCR; TCRdb keeps in-frame clones, though not all of them. The table records 95,000 to 100,000 clones, about 78% of them present only once. The CDR3 has 15 amino acids. Germline V CDR1 and CDR2: SGHRS, YFSETQ. The V and J ends lost 4 bases and 4 bases, in that order; junction bases with no gene match: 4. This sequence joins TRBV5-1 and TRBJ2-1; the match to TRBD2 covers 11 bases. This TCR came from a male donor with IPEX syndrome. Sequencing was performed on pancreas tissue. CDR3 nucleotides: TGCGCCAGCAGCCCCAGACTAGCGGGGTACAATGAGCAGTTCTTC. Protein sequence: CASSPRLAGYNEQFF.